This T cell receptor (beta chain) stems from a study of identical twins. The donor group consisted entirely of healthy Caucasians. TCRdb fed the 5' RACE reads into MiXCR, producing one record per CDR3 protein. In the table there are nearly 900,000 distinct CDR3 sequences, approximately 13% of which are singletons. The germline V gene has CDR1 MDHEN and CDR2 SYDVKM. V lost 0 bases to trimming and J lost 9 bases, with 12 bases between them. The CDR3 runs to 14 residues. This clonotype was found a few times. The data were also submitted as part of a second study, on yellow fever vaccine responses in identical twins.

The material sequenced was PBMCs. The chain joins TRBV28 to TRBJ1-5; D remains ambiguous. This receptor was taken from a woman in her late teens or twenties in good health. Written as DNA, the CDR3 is TGTGCCAGCAGTTTATGGGGGAATTCGCGGCCCCAGCATTTT. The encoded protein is CASSLWGNSRPQHF.